The 18 T cell receptor beta chains given below trace back to one sample, sequenced in a study of cytomegalovirus exposure and HLA in healthy donors. PCR employed 60 Vbeta and 13 Jbeta primers. Generated by immunoSEQ multiplex PCR, the TCRdb table keeps only in-frame clones and is missing some. This table has around 120,000 clones, around 78% appearing once. The sequencing sample was made of PBMCs. The receptors shown here come from a woman between 35 and 50 years old in good health and CMV-seronegative.

This chain connects TRBV27 to TRBJ2-7; D possibly corresponds to TRBD2 (6 bases). Germline V gene sequence: CDR1 MNHEY, CDR2 SMNVEV (reference sequence). CDR3 length: 15 amino acids. Trimming left V 2 bases short and J 4 bases short, with 15 bases between. The CDR3 coding sequence is TGTGCCAGCAGTTTAATTAGGGCGGGGACGTACGAGCAGTACTTC. Its protein product is CASSLIRAGTYEQYF.

The chain recombines TRBV15 with TRBJ2-1; D perhaps matches TRBD1 (5 bases). This CDR3 has 16 amino acids. CDR1 and CDR2 (germline): LNHNV, YYDKDF (reference sequence). Trimming pared 1 base from V and 7 bases from J, leaving 17 bases between. CDR3 loop: CATSRVGATVTNEQFF. CDR3 DNA: TGTGCCACCAGCAGAGTTGGGGCAACAGTTACTAATGAGCAGTTCTTC.

This chain's CDR3 is CSVEGQGDEQYF. CDR3 nucleotide sequence: TGCAGCGTTGAAGGACAGGGGGACGAGCAGTACTTC. The rearrangement links TRBV29-1 to TRBJ2-7; TRBD1 matches at 9 bases. After removal of 1 base from V and 5 bases from J, the junction contained 0 bases not matched to a gene. This CDR3 comprises 12 residues. CDR1 SQVTM and CDR2 ANQGSEA come from the germline V gene.

J is TRBJ2-7 and V is TRBV7-3; D might be TRBD2 (6 bases). Germline lookup yields CDR1 SGHTA and CDR2 FQGTGA. The CDR3 sequence is 16 residues long. V gave up 5 bases and J gave up 1 base, with 18 bases separating them. The CDR3: CASSPRGGEGSYEQYF. The CDR3 DNA follows: TGTGCCAGCAGCCCGCGGGGCGGGGAAGGTTCCTACGAGCAGTACTTC.

The chain couples TRBV11-2 to TRBJ2-5, with unresolved D. Germline values: CDR1 SGHAT, CDR2 FQNNGV. V was trimmed by 3 bases and J by 4 bases, leaving 6 bases between them. This CDR3 comprises 12 residues. The chain's CDR3 is CASSFRGETQYF. The CDR3 region has the DNA TGTGCCAGCAGCTTCCGCGGAGAGACCCAGTACTTC.

Only a few counts were recorded for this clone. This rearrangement joins TRBV5-1 to TRBJ2-2; D remains ambiguous. This CDR3 is 14 amino acids long. V was pared by 0 bases and J by 1 base, with 4 bases between. In germline, CDR1 is SGHRS, CDR2 YFSETQ. CDR3 amino acids: CASSLVQNTGELFF. CDR3 DNA sequence: TGCGCCAGCAGCTTGGTTCAGAACACCGGGGAGCTGTTTTTT.

The chain recombines TRBV5-1 with TRBJ2-1; 7 bases match TRBD1. Trimming at V came to 4 bases and at J to 5 bases, leaving 12 bases not matched to a gene. CDR1 is SGHRS, CDR2 YFSETQ, per germline. The CDR3 length is 16 residues. Here the CDR3 DNA reads TGCGCCAGCAGCCAACGCGGGTCAGGGGGAGACAATGAGCAGTTCTTC. Its protein product is CASSQRGSGGDNEQFF. Variable domain in full (rest from reference TRBV5-1 and TRBJ2-1): KAGVTQTPRYLIKTRGQQVTLSCSPISGHRSVSWYQQTPGQGLQFLFEYFSETQRNKGNFPGRFSGRQFSNSRSEMNVSTLELGDSALYLCASSQRGSGGDNEQFFGPGTRLTVL.

The rearrangement uses TRBV28 and TRBJ2-5, with 11 positions matching TRBD1. Germline-derived CDR1 and CDR2 are MDHEN and SYDVKM. The CDR3 spans 15 residues. With 2 bases clipped from V and 3 bases from J, the junction kept 2 bases outside the gene matches. The CDR3 sequence: CASSLGQGAEETQYF. Written as DNA, the CDR3 is TGTGCCAGCAGTTTAGGACAGGGGGCGGAAGAGACCCAGTACTTC.

The chain employs TRBV9 and TRBJ2-2; D remains unclear. CDR3 size: 16 residues. The V and J ends lost 0 bases and 4 bases respectively, with 13 bases between them. Germline V gene lookup returns CDR1 SGDLS and CDR2 YYNGEE. The CDR3 region has the DNA TGTGCCAGCAGCGTAGCAGGCGCCCCGAGCACCGGGGAGCTGTTTTTT. Translation gives CASSVAGAPSTGELFF.

V is TRBV28 and J is TRBJ2-7; 7 bases align to TRBD1. With V trimmed by 11 bases and J by 4 bases, 11 bases remained unmatched. CDR3 length: 13 residues. Germline CDR1 is MDHEN and CDR2 is SYDVKM. CDR3 sequence reads: CAVHSDRAYEQYF. CDR3 sequence (DNA): TGTGCCGTCCATAGTGACAGGGCTTACGAGCAGTACTTC. Using reference TRBV28 and TRBJ2-7 for the parts outside the CDR3, the full variable domain is DVKVTQSSRYLVKRTGEKVFLECVQDMDHENMFWYRQDPGLGLRLIYFSYDVKMKEKGDIPEGYSVSREKKERFSLILESASTNQTSMYLCAVHSDRAYEQYFGPGTRLTVT.

The gene calls are TRBV10-3 and TRBJ2-3, with D possibly TRBD2 on 6 matching bases. Trimming pared 6 bases from V and 5 bases from J, leaving 15 bases between. This CDR3 region has 14 residues. CDR1 is ENHRY and CDR2 is SYGVKD in the germline V gene. The CDR3 protein is CAIRSSHGGDTQYF. In DNA form, the CDR3 reads TGTGCCATCAGATCATCCCACGGGGGAGATACGCAGTATTTT.

This clone was counted only a few times. The chain has TRBV7-6 and TRBJ2-1, with a tentative D call TRBD2 (5 bases). Germline values: CDR1 SGHVS, CDR2 FNYEAQ. The V gene lost 2 bases and the J gene lost 7 bases, with 15 bases spanning the gap. The CDR3 loop spans 15 amino acids. This CDR3 reads CASSLLRRDKNEQFF. CDR3 DNA: TGTGCCAGCAGCTTATTACGCCGGGATAAAAATGAGCAGTTCTTC.

The table lists this clone with a few counts. The chain is built from TRBV28 and TRBJ1-6; 7 nucleotides align to TRBD1. After removal of 5 bases from V and 6 bases from J, the junction contained 7 bases not matched to a gene. Germline CDR1 reads MDHEN; CDR2 reads SYDVKM. The CDR3 runs to 15 residues. CDR3 loop: CASSPTGALNSPLHF. In DNA, the CDR3 is TGTGCCAGCAGTCCTACAGGGGCCCTTAATTCACCCCTCCACTTT.

The table lists this clone with a few counts. V and J are TRBV28 and TRBJ2-7; 10 bases agree with TRBD1. This CDR3 is 18 amino acids long. Germline V gene data show CDR1 as MDHEN and CDR2 as SYDVKM. The junction had 17 bases not matched to a gene; V was cut back by 6 bases and J by 3 bases. CDR3 nucleotide sequence: TGTGCCAGCAGCGCGTCCGGGACAGGGGCTTCCATTTACTACGAGCAGTACTTC. Its translation is CASSASGTGASIYYEQYF.

V usage is TRBV7-9 and J usage is TRBJ1-4; perhaps TRBD1 as D (5 bases). The V gene lost 4 bases and the J gene lost 6 bases, with 6 bases spanning the gap. Per germline, CDR1 SEHNR and CDR2 FQNEAQ (reference sequence). The CDR3 is made up of 12 amino acids. Here the CDR3 reads CASSSGDEKLFF. CDR3 nucleotide sequence: TGTGCCAGCAGCTCGGGGGATGAAAAACTGTTTTTT.

The J gene is TRBJ1-1, the V gene TRBV2; the match to TRBD1 covers 8 bases. Germline V CDR1 and CDR2: SNHLY, FYNNEI. The CDR3 totals 14 residues. The trim removed 6 bases at V and 4 bases at J, leaving 7 bases unmatched. Here the CDR3 DNA reads TGTGCCAGCAGAAAGGACAGGGAGTCCACTGAAGCTTTCTTT. The encoded protein is CASRKDRESTEAFF.

This sequence joins TRBV2 and TRBJ2-2; 8 bases align to TRBD2. This CDR3 is 17 amino acids long. V lost 7 bases, J lost 4 bases, and 14 bases stayed unmatched. The germline CDR1 and CDR2 sequences are SNHLY and FYNNEI. This CDR3 reads CASTAPGGGFVTGELFF. As DNA, the CDR3 is TGTGCCAGCACTGCACCGGGGGGGGGCTTTGTCACCGGGGAGCTGTTTTTT. Drawing the rest from reference TRBV2 and TRBJ2-2, the complete variable domain is EPEVTQTPSHQVTQMGQEVILRCVPISNHLYFYWYRQILGQKVEFLVSFYNNEISEKSEIFDDQFSVERPDGSNFTLKIRSTKLEDSAMYFCASTAPGGGFVTGELFFGEGSRLTVL.

This chain uses TRBV5-1 with TRBJ2-7, with D possibly matching TRBD1 (6 bases). There are 14 residues in the CDR3. V gave up 1 base and J gave up 0 bases, with 8 bases separating them. Germline V gives CDR1 SGHRS, CDR2 YFSETQ. The CDR3 region is CASSLQGSSYEQYF. CDR3 DNA sequence: TGCGCCAGCAGCTTGCAGGGGAGCTCCTACGAGCAGTACTTC.